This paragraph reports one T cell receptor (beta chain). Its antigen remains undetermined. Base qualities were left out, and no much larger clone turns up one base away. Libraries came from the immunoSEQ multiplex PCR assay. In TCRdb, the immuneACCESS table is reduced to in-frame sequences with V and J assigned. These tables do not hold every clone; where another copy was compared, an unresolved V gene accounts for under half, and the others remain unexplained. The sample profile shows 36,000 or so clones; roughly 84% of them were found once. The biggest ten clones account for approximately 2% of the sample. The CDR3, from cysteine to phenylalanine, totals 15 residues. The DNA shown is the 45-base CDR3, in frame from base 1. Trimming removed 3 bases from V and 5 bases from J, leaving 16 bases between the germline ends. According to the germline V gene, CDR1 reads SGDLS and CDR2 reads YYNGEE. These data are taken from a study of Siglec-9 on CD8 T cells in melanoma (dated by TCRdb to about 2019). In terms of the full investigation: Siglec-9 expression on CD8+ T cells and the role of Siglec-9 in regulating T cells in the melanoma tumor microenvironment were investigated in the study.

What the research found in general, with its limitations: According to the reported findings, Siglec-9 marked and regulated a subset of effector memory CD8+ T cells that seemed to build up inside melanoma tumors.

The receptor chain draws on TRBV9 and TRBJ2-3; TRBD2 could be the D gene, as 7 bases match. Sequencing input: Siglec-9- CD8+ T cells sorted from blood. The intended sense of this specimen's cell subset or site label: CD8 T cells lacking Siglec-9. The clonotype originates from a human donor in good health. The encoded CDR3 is CASSEDGGGVDTQYF. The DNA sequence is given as TGTGCCAGCAGCGAGGATGGCGGGGGCGTAGATACGCAGTATTTT. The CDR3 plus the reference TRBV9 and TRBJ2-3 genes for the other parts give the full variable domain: DSGVTQTPKHLITATGQRVTLRCSPRSGDLSVYWYQQSLDQGLQFLIQYYNGEERAKGNILERFSAQQFPDLHSELNLSSLELGDSALYFCASSEDGGGVDTQYFGPGTRLTVL.